This is a list of T cell receptor beta chains from one sample in a study of T cell changes during pregnancy in multiple sclerosis. Assay used: immunoSEQ multiplex PCR; TCRdb lists only in-frame clones, some missing. The sample yields some 70,000 clones, almost 95% seen once. Source: CD8+ T cells from peripheral blood mononuclear cells, taken in the third trimester of pregnancy. The origin of the receptors is a female donor in good health, enrolled as a control in a pregnancy study. Each CDR3 is given with its conserved first and last residue. Each record gives: V gene, D gene, CDR3 length, J gene, CDR3 DNA, CDR3 protein. A D gene is named only where the DNA matches it firmly.

TRBV28,TRBD2,15,TRBJ2-7,TGTGCCAGCAGCAATCCGGGACTAGGGATCAACGAGCAGTACTTC,CASSNPGLGINEQYF
TRBV5-6,NA,15,TRBJ1-3,TGTGCCAGCAGCCTGAGGCGGTTCTCTGGAAACACCATATATTTT,CASSLRRFSGNTIYF
TRBV9,TRBD1,16,TRBJ1-6,TGTGCCAGCAGCGCACATATTGGACAGGATAATTCACCCCTCCACTTT,CASSAHIGQDNSPLHF
TRBV6-4,NA,14,TRBJ2-3,TGTGCCAGCAGTGATGGCGGTAGCACAGATACGCAGTATTTT,CASSDGGSTDTQYF
TRBV6-5,TRBD1,14,TRBJ1-4,TGTGCCAGCCGAACAGGACAGGAGGCTGAAAAACTGTTTTTT,CASRTGQEAEKLFF
TRBV5-6,TRBD2,18,TRBJ2-3,TGTGCCAGCAGCGAGACTAGCGGGGGAATTACTAGCACAGATACGCAGTATTTT,CASSETSGGITSTDTQYF
TRBV19,NA,14,TRBJ1-4,TGTGCCAGTACACGGGGGGGCACTAATGAAAAACTGTTTTTT,CASTRGGTNEKLFF
TRBV5-6,NA,15,TRBJ1-2,TGTGCCAGCAGCTACGAGGTTTTGAGGGACTATGGCTACACCTTC,CASSYEVLRDYGYTF
TRBV11-2,NA,16,TRBJ1-6,TGTGCCAGCAGCCCAACGCAGAAAAGCTATAATTCACCCCTCCACTTT,CASSPTQKSYNSPLHF
TRBV19,NA,15,TRBJ1-1,TGTGCCAGTAGGCCGGTATTCCACCAGGACACTGAAGCTTTCTTT,CASRPVFHQDTEAFF
TRBV6-1,NA,17,TRBJ1-5,TGTGCCAGCAGTGAAGGTCGAACAGGATATAGCAATCAGCCCCAGCATTTT,CASSEGRTGYSNQPQHF
TRBV7-9,TRBD1,15,TRBJ2-7,TGTGCCAGCAGCTTACGAGGGGGCGACGCCTACGAGCAGTACTTC,CASSLRGGDAYEQYF
TRBV30,TRBD1,13,TRBJ2-1,TGTGCCTGGAGTGTACAGGGGGGAGGTGAGCAGTTCTTC,CAWSVQGGGEQFF
TRBV27,NA,11,TRBJ2-2,TGTGCCAGCAGTTTTGAGGGCGCGCTATTTTTT,CASSFEGALFF
TRBV13,TRBD1,13,TRBJ1-2,TGTGCCAGCAGCAACGGGACAGGCGGGGGCTACACCTTC,CASSNGTGGGYTF
TRBV9,NA,12,TRBJ2-7,TGTGCCAGCAGCGCACAGGGATACGAGCAGTACTTC,CASSAQGYEQYF
TRBV7-8,TRBD2,16,TRBJ2-7,TGTGCCAGCAGCTTTAGCCCGGCTAACGGACTAGGCGAGCAGTACTTC,CASSFSPANGLGEQYF
TRBV5-6,TRBD2,15,TRBJ2-5,TGTGCCAGCAGCTTGGCGGCGGGAGGTCCAGAGACCCAGTACTTC,CASSLAAGGPETQYF
TRBV4-3,NA,14,TRBJ2-2,TGCGCCAGCAGCCAATTTTTAGGGGCCGGGGAGCTGTTTTTT,CASSQFLGAGELFF
TRBV19,TRBD2,15,TRBJ2-1,TGTGCCAGTAGTATCCGGGGGGGGGATTACAATGAGCAGTTCTTC,CASSIRGGDYNEQFF
TRBV27,NA,11,TRBJ1-1,TGTGCCAGCGAGGGTGGGGATGAAGCTTTCTTT,CASEGGDEAFF
TRBV6-5,NA,16,TRBJ1-5,TGTGCCAGCAGTTCGATCCCACCGGCGGGCAATCAGCCCCAGCATTTT,CASSSIPPAGNQPQHF